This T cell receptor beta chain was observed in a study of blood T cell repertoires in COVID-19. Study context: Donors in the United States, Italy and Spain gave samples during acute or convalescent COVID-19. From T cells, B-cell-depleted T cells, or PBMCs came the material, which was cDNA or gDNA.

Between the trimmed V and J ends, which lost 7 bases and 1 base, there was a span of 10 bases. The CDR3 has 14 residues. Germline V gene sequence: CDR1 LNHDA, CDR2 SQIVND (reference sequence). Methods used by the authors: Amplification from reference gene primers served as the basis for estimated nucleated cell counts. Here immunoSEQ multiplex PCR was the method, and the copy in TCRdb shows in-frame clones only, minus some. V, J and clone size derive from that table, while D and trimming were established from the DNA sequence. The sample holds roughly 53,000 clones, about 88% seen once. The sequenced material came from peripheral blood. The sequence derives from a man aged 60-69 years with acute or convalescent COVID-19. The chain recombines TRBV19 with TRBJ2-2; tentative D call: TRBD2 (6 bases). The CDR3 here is CASTRDWNTGELFF. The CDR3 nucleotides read TGTGCCAGTACCCGGGACTGGAACACCGGGGAGCTGTTTTTT. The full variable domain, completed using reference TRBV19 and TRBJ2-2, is DGGITQSPKYLFRKEGQNVTLSCEQNLNHDAMYWYRQDPGQGLRLIYYSQIVNDFQKGDIAEGYSVSREKKESFPLTVTSAQKNPTAFYLCASTRDWNTGELFFGEGSRLTVL.